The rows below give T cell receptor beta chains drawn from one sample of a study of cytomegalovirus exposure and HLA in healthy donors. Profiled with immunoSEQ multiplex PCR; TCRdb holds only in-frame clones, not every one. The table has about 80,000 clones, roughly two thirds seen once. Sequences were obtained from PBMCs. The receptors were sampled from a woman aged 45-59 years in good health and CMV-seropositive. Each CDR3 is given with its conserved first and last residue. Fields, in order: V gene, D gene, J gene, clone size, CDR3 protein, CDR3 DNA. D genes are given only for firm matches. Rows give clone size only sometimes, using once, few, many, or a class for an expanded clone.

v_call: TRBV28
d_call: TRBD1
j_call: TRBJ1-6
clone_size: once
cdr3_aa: CASSWTGGTNSPLHF
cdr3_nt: TGTGCCAGCAGTTGGACAGGGGGCACAAATTCACCCCTCCACTTT

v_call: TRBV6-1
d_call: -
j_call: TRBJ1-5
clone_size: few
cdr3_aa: CASTRDVQQPQHF
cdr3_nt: TGTGCCAGCACCCGGGATGTCCAACAGCCCCAGCATTTT

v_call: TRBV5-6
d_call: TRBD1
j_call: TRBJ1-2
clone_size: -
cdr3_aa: CASSLVLGQEDGYTF
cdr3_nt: TGTGCCAGCAGCTTGGTGTTGGGACAGGAGGATGGCTACACCTTC

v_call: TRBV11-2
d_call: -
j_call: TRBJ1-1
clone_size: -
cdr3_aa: CASSLGVQVTEAFF
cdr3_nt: TGTGCCAGCAGCCTGGGTGTTCAGGTGACTGAAGCTTTCTTT

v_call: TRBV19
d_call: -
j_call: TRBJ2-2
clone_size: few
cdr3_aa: CASRDWKVGELFF
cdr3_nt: TGTGCCAGTAGAGACTGGAAGGTCGGGGAGCTGTTTTTT

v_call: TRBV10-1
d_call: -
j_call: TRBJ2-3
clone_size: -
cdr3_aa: CASSQTSTDTQYF
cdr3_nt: TGCGCCAGCAGTCAGACTAGCACAGATACGCAGTATTTT

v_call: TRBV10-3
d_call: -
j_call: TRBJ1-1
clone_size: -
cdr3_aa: CAISGGGAGEAFF
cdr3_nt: TGTGCCATCAGTGGCGGAGGGGCGGGTGAAGCTTTCTTT

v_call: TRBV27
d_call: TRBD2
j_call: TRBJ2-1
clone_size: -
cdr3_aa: CASSFGGGEQFF
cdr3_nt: TGTGCCAGCAGTTTCGGGGGAGGGGAGCAGTTCTTC

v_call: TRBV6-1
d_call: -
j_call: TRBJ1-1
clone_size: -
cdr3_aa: CASRGVGTEAFF
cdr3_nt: TGTGCCAGCAGAGGGGTTGGTACTGAAGCTTTCTTT

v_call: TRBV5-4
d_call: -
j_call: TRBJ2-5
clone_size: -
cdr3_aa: CASSLRLGEAETQYF
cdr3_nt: TGTGCCAGCAGCTTGAGGCTAGGCGAGGCGGAGACCCAGTACTTC

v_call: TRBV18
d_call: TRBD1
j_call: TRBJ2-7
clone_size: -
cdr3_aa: CASSPRGTGYHEQYF
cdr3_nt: TGTGCCAGCTCACCCCGCGGGACAGGGTACCACGAGCAGTACTTC

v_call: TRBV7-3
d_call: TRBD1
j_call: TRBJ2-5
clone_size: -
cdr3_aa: CASSLRDKRGRIVWETQYF
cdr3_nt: TGTGCCAGCAGCTTAAGAGACAAAAGGGGGCGGATAGTATGGGAGACCCAGTACTTC

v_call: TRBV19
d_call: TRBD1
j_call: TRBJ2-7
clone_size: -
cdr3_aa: CASSPTWTGYEQYF
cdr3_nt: TGTGCCAGTAGTCCAACCTGGACAGGATACGAGCAGTACTTC

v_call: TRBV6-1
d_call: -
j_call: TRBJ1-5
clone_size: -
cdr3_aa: CASSVSQGIQPQHF
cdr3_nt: TGTGCCAGCAGTGTGTCACAGGGAATTCAGCCCCAGCATTTT

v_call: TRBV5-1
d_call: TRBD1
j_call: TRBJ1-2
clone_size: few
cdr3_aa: CASSLVQGAEGYTF
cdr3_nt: TGCGCCAGCAGCTTGGTTCAGGGGGCGGAAGGCTACACCTTC

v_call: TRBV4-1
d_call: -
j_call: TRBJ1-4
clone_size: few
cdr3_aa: CASSITGFGNEKLFF
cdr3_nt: TGCGCCAGCAGCATAACAGGGTTCGGTAATGAAAAACTGTTTTTT

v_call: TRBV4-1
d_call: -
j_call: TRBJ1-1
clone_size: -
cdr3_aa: CASSSSRANTEAFF
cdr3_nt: TGCGCCAGCAGCTCGTCGAGGGCGAACACTGAAGCTTTCTTT

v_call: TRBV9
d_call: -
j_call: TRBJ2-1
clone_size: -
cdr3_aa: CASSRYDEQFF
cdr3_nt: TGTGCCAGCAGTCGGTACGATGAGCAGTTCTTC

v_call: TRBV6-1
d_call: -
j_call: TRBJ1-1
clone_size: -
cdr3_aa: CASSEALRVPNTEAFF
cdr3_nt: TGTGCCAGCAGTGAAGCGCTCAGGGTCCCGAACACTGAAGCTTTCTTT

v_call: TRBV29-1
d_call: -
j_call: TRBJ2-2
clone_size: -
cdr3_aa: CSVDIPGPNTGELFF
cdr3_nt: TGCAGCGTTGACATCCCTGGCCCGAACACCGGGGAGCTGTTTTTT

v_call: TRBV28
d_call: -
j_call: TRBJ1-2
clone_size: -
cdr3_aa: CASSSSSGDYGYTF
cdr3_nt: TGTGCCAGCAGTTCTTCCTCAGGGGACTATGGCTACACCTTC